The 6 T cell receptor beta chains listed next were all sequenced from one sample in a study of response to subunit inactivated influenza vaccine. TCRdb reanalysed the RT-PCR reads using MiXCR and keeps one entry per CDR3 protein. This table has 500,000 to 700,000 distinct CDR3 sequences, 20% to 25% appearing once. Another study also made use of these data, one on T cells expressing NK-cell markers. As that report states: 5'RACE template switching with UMIs generated TCR beta cDNA.

Material: CD4+ T cells sorted from PBMCs, obtained 11 to 12 days after vaccination. The receptors come from a man in his fifties or sixties who received an inactivated influenza vaccine.

There are many counts of this clonotype. The chain employs TRBV4-3 and TRBJ1-4, with D uncertain. Trimming shortened V by 0 bases and J by 15 bases, and 14 bases separated the two germline ends. CDR1 LGHNA and CDR2 YSLEER come from the germline V gene. This CDR3 contains 13 residues. The CDR3, as DNA: TGCGCCAGCAGCCAAGAACTGCGTGATCAGGTGTTTTTT. This translates into CASSQELRDQVFF.

This clonotype was seen many times. J is TRBJ1-1 and V is TRBV2; D call uncertain. The CDR3 totals 13 residues. Germline V gene lookup returns CDR1 SNHLY and CDR2 FYNNEI. Deletions cut 3 bases from V and 4 bases from J, with 9 bases between. The CDR3 DNA follows: TGTGCCAGCAGTGACGGACGGTCCACTGAAGCTTTCTTT. It specifies CASSDGRSTEAFF.

This clonotype was observed at least ten times. The genes are TRBV5-5 and TRBJ1-5; D remains unclear. The V end lost 0 bases, the J end lost 1 base, and 8 bases lay between the germline ends. Germline V lookup: CDR1 SGHKS, CDR2 YYEKEE (reference sequence). This CDR3 has 15 amino acids. The CDR3 nucleotides read TGTGCCAGCAGCTTGGAAGGAGGCAGCAATCAGCCCCAGCATTTT. This encodes CASSLEGGSNQPQHF.

The V and J genes are TRBV5-1 and TRBJ2-7, with D maybe TRBD1 (6 bases). Germline V gene sequence: CDR1 SGHRS, CDR2 YFSETQ. V shed 2 bases and J shed 3 bases, with 15 bases lying between them. This CDR3 region has 15 residues. CDR3 residues: CASSFGGQGSYEQYF. The DNA of the CDR3 is TGCGCCAGCAGCTTTGGCGGGCAGGGGAGCTACGAGCAGTACTTC.

This clonotype was detected a few times. The chain employs TRBV20-1 and TRBJ2-7; 7 nucleotides agree with TRBD2. The CDR3 extends over 13 amino acids. V trimming: 3 bases; J trimming: 3 bases; junction bases outside the gene matches: 5. The V gene's germline CDR1 is DFQATT and CDR2 SNEGSKA (reference sequence). Here the CDR3 DNA reads TGCAGTGCTAGCGGGAGGTCCTACTACGAGCAGTACTTC. Protein sequence: CSASGRSYYEQYF.

The chain recombines TRBV28 with TRBJ1-2; 9 bases are a match to TRBD1. V was pared by 1 base and J by 4 bases, with 7 bases of the junction left unmatched. The CDR3 is made up of 16 amino acids. Germline CDR1 reads MDHEN; CDR2 reads SYDVKM. The CDR3 loop reads CASSLSPGQGSYGYTF. CDR3 DNA: TGTGCCAGCAGTTTATCTCCGGGACAGGGCTCCTATGGCTACACCTTC.